The present TCR beta chain was sequenced within a study of CD8+ T cells in alopecia areata. Study-wide background: For the treated group, dosing was oral tofacitinib at 5 to 10 mg twice daily.

Worth noting for this clone: Its antigen is currently unknown.

Broader study findings: Scalp and blood retained many expanded lesional clones during tofacitinib.

Treatment specified: oral pan-JAK inhibitor, 5-10 mg twice daily. Peripheral blood and lesional scalp punch biopsies were taken from alopecia areata patients. Isolation of CD4+ and CD8+ T cells from PBMCs was achieved by sorting. TCR sequencing used cDNA made by reverse transcription of extracted RNA. Some clones are missing from TCRdb's copy, which holds only in-frame ones; the method was immunoSEQ multiplex PCR. The table lists approximately 150,000 clones, about 60% of them singletons. Germline V CDR1 and CDR2: SGHTA, FQGTGA. The CDR3 sequence is 14 residues long. The V end lost 0 bases, the J end lost 9 bases, and 9 bases lay between the germline ends.

The rearrangement uses TRBV7-3 and TRBJ1-6; possible D gene TRBD1, 6 bases. The clonotype was recovered from a human donor with alopecia areata. The source was CD4+ T cells sorted from blood, collected at week 24, from a patient treated with tofacitinib. DNA for the CDR3: TGTGCCAGCAGCTTAACTCCCAGGGGTTCACCCCTCCACTTT. This gives the protein CASSLTPRGSPLHF.